This T cell receptor (beta chain) derives from a study of cytomegalovirus exposure and HLA in healthy donors. Study-wide results and caveats: Presence/absence comparisons presumed near-even sequencing depth among donors. In vitro data verified a few CMV-associated chains as specific for CMV antigens. Solely CMV serostatus was available to characterize immune exposure.

This CDR3 region has 14 residues. Germline V lookup: CDR1 MNHNS, CDR2 SASEGT. The V end lost 6 bases, the J end lost 0 bases, and 9 bases lay between the germline ends. As regards this clone: What it binds is not known.

The PCR was carried out with 60 Vbeta primers and 13 Jbeta primers. Clones were sequenced by immunoSEQ multiplex PCR, and TCRdb holds only the in-frame ones, with some missing. The data contain over 200,000 clones, around 85% of them singletons. This receptor was taken from a human donor in good health. V usage is TRBV6-1 and J usage is TRBJ2-1; D is unclear. Input material: PBMCs. CDR3 in amino acids: CASRSLSSYNEQFF. The CDR3, as DNA: TGTGCCAGCAGGAGCCTTAGCTCCTACAATGAGCAGTTCTTC.